The 13 T cell receptor beta chains in this list originate from one sample, sequenced in a study of radiotherapy plus CTLA-4 blockade in lung cancer. Assay used: immunoSEQ multiplex PCR; TCRdb lists only in-frame clones, some missing. The sample has about 110,000 clones; roughly 86% are singletons. This sample comprised peripheral blood, obtained from a patient treated with radiotherapy plus ipilimumab. Receptors originate from a human donor with non-small cell lung cancer that progressed on radiotherapy plus ipilimumab. Some clones in this sample may be carry-over from other donors' samples.

The rearrangement joins TRBV4-2 to TRBJ2-2; D is uncertain. Trimming removed 0 bases at V and 4 bases at J, with 9 bases between. Germline V CDR1 and CDR2: LGHNA, YNFKEQ. The CDR3 has 15 residues. In DNA, the CDR3 is TGTGCCAGCAGCCAAGACCCAGTTGGCACCGGGGAGCTGTTTTTT. It is translated as CASSQDPVGTGELFF.

The V and J genes are TRBV19 and TRBJ2-6; D uncertain. This CDR3 contains 13 residues. V lost 6 bases to trimming and J lost 4 bases, with 7 bases between them. Germline loops: CDR1 LNHDA, CDR2 SQIVND (reference sequence). For the CDR3, the DNA is TGTGCCAGTAGGCGCATGGGGGCCAACGTCCTGACTTTC. Protein sequence: CASRRMGANVLTF.

This rearrangement joins TRBV7-9 to TRBJ1-1, with D maybe TRBD1 (5 bases). Germline CDR1 SEHNR, CDR2 FQNEAQ (reference sequence). The V end was cut by 3 bases, the J end by 7 bases, with 9 bases between. The CDR3 runs to 12 residues. The DNA of the CDR3 is TGTGCCAGCAGCTTCACAGGCGTTGAAGCTTTCTTT. It translates to CASSFTGVEAFF.

This chain links TRBV4-3 with TRBJ2-5; 8 nucleotides match TRBD1. This CDR3 contains 13 residues. The V gene end was trimmed by 3 bases and the J gene end by 3 bases; junction bases not matched to a gene: 0. Germline CDR1 LGHNA, CDR2 YSLEER. The CDR3 loop reads CASSQDREETQYF. In DNA form, the CDR3 reads TGCGCCAGCAGCCAGGACAGGGAAGAGACCCAGTACTTC.

The chain is built from TRBV29-1 and TRBJ2-2; 9 bases align to TRBD1. CDR3 length: 15 residues. The germline V gene encodes CDR1 SQVTM and CDR2 ANQGSEA. The ends lost 7 bases at V and 0 bases at J; junction bases unmatched: 6. The CDR3 DNA follows: TGCAGCGCCAGTAGACAGGGGGCGAACACCGGGGAGCTGTTTTTT. It encodes CSASRQGANTGELFF.

This clone was seen just once. CDR3: CASSMVYSYEQYF. The CDR3 nucleotides are TGTGCCAGCAGCATGGTTTATTCCTACGAGCAGTACTTC. The J gene is TRBJ2-7, the V gene TRBV21-1. TRBV21-1 is a pseudogene. The CDR3 is made up of 13 amino acids.

This chain uses TRBV7-8 with TRBJ1-5, with 10 nucleotides matching TRBD1. Germline values: CDR1 SGHVS, CDR2 FQNEAQ. CDR3 size: 17 residues. Trimming took 1 base from V and 5 from J; bases not matched to a gene: 8. This CDR3 reads CASSLVPGQGNDQPQHF. CDR3 coding DNA: TGTGCCAGCAGCTTAGTACCGGGACAGGGGAACGATCAGCCCCAGCATTTT.

The chain recombines TRBV2 with TRBJ2-3; no clear D. CDR3 length: 14 residues. CDR1 and CDR2 from the germline V gene are SNHLY and FYNNEI. V gave up 8 bases and J gave up 2 bases, with 14 bases separating them. CDR3 protein: CASLTAEPTDTQYF. CDR3 in DNA: TGTGCCAGCCTGACGGCGGAGCCCACAGATACGCAGTATTTT.

The chain combines TRBV30 with TRBJ2-7, with TRBD1 as a possible D gene (6 bases). Germline values: CDR1 GTSNPN, CDR2 SVGIG (reference sequence). V was clipped by 5 bases and J by 9 bases, with 17 bases between them. This CDR3 region has 12 residues. The CDR3, as DNA: TGTGCCTGGGGACAGTCGTTAGTTGGGCAGTACTTC. As protein: CAWGQSLVGQYF.

The chain employs TRBV10-3 and TRBJ2-3, with no clear D. The CDR3 is 14 residues long. From germline, CDR1 is ENHRY and CDR2 SYGVKD. V was clipped by 0 bases and J by 3 bases, with 7 bases between them. The CDR3 loop is CAISESYLTDTQYF. CDR3 bases: TGTGCCATCAGTGAGTCGTACCTGACAGATACGCAGTATTTT.

The chain uses TRBV12-5 and TRBJ2-1, with 8 bases that match TRBD2. Germline values: CDR1 LGHNT, CDR2 FRNRAP. V trimming: 5 bases; J trimming: 8 bases; junction bases outside the gene matches: 11. This CDR3 spans 15 amino acids. CDR3 region: CASGRRGGESDEQFF. Here the CDR3 DNA reads TGTGCTAGTGGTAGACGGGGGGGTGAGTCGGATGAGCAGTTCTTC. Looking up the rest from reference TRBV12-5 and TRBJ2-1 gives the full variable domain: DARVTQTPRHKVTEMGQEVTMRCQPILGHNTVFWYRQTMMQGLELLAYFRNRAPLDDSGMPKDRFSAEMPDATLATLKIQPSEPRDSAVYFCASGRRGGESDEQFFGPGTRLTVL.

The V and J genes are TRBV5-1 and TRBJ1-4; D gene uncertain. Germline-derived CDR1 and CDR2 are SGHRS and YFSETQ. The CDR3 runs to 13 residues. V lost 0 bases, J lost 5 bases, and 5 bases lay in between. The chain's CDR3 is CASSLGMNEKLFF. In nucleotides, the CDR3 is TGCGCCAGCAGCTTGGGCATGAATGAAAAACTGTTTTTT.

This sequence joins TRBV19 and TRBJ1-3; a possible D gene is TRBD1 (6 bases). The CDR3 has 16 residues. Germline CDR1 is LNHDA and CDR2 is SQIVND (reference sequence). Trimming took off 9 bases at V and 1 base at J, with 19 bases between the two ends. The CDR3 spells CASQNSGGQSGNTIYF. CDR3 in DNA: TGTGCCAGCCAGAATTCGGGAGGACAGTCTGGAAACACCATATATTTT. The full variable domain, rest sourced from reference TRBV19 and TRBJ1-3, is DGGITQSPKYLFRKEGQNVTLSCEQNLNHDAMYWYRQDPGQGLRLIYYSQIVNDFQKGDIAEGYSVSREKKESFPLTVTSAQKNPTAFYLCASQNSGGQSGNTIYFGEGSWLTVV.